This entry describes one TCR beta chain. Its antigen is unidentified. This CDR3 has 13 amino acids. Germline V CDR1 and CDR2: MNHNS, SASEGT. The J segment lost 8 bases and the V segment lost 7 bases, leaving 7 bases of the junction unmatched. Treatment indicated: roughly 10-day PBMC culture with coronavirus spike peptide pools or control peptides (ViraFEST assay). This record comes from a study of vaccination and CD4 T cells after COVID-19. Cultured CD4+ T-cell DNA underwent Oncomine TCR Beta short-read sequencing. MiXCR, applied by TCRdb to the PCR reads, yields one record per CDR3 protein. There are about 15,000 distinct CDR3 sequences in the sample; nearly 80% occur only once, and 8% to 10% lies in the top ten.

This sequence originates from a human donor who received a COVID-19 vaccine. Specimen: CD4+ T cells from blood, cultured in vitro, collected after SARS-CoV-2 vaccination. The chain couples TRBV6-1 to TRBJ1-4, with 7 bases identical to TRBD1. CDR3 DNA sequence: TGTGCCAGCACGGAGAGGGGGCGAGAAAAACTGTTTTTT. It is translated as CASTERGREKLFF.